This T cell receptor beta chain is drawn from a study of cytomegalovirus exposure and HLA in healthy donors. Study conclusions and caveats: The classifier was said to identify cytomegalovirus status with high specificity and sensitivity. While the bulk of TCR sequences proved rare, some public TCRs turned up in many donors.

PCR primers comprised 60 Vbeta and 13 Jbeta primers. The method was immunoSEQ multiplex PCR; TCRdb's version includes in-frame clones alone and lacks a portion of them. In the table there are about 85,000 clones, 80% of which are singletons. V was shortened by 3 bases and J by 5 bases, with 16 bases between the two germline ends. Germline V CDR1 and CDR2: MNHNS, SASEGT. CDR3 length: 16 amino acids. A note on this clone: Its antigen remains unidentified.

The specimen sequenced was PBMCs. The TCR was taken from a man aged 50-60 years in good health and CMV-seropositive. V gene TRBV6-1 combines with J gene TRBJ1-4; tentatively, D is TRBD1 (5 bases). CDR3 sequence (DNA): TGTGCCAGCAGTGATCAGTACATGGGGGGGAATGAAAAACTGTTTTTT. This codes for CASSDQYMGGNEKLFF.